This T cell receptor beta chain was sequenced during a study of graft-versus-host responses after intestinal transplantation. Notes on this clone: Its antigen is as yet unknown.

V shed 4 bases and J 1 base; nucleotides not matched to a gene: 7. The V gene's germline CDR1 is MGHRA and CDR2 YSYEKL. The CDR3 sequence is 18 residues long. Sequencing used immunoSEQ multiplex PCR; TCRdb keeps in-frame clones, though not all of them. The sample has over 90,000 clones; 80% to 95% are singletons. J is TRBJ2-5 and V is TRBV4-1, with TRBD2 identical over 15 bases. The clonotype was recovered from a human donor who received an intestinal transplant. Sequenced material: unstimulated CD8+ T cells sorted from spleen or lymph node cells, taken before intestinal transplant. CDR3 protein: CASSRGLAGGMFQETQYF. Here the CDR3 DNA reads TGCGCCAGCAGCCGTGGACTAGCGGGGGGGATGTTCCAAGAGACCCAGTACTTC.